Here is one TCR beta chain with its context. What it binds is unknown. The data were obtained in a study of shared clonotypes between healthy human individuals. Study conclusions and caveats: The sharing of about 5% of naive CD4 clonotypes was seen across a handful of donors.

Data came from immunoSEQ multiplex PCR; TCRdb stores just in-frame clones and leaves some out. The table includes about 2 million clones, 95% detected once. The CDR3 loop spans 15 amino acids. The germline V gene encodes CDR1 MNHEY and CDR2 SVGAGI. V lost 0 bases and J lost 0, with 6 bases in between. Sample: naive CD4+ T cells sorted from blood. Subset noted: CD45RA+ positively selected. The TCR originated in a man younger than 35 in good health. The chain employs TRBV6-5 and TRBJ1-3; D not resolved. CDR3 DNA sequence: TGTGCCAGCAGTTACTCGAGAAACTCTGGAAACACCATATATTTT. Translating it yields CASSYSRNSGNTIYF.